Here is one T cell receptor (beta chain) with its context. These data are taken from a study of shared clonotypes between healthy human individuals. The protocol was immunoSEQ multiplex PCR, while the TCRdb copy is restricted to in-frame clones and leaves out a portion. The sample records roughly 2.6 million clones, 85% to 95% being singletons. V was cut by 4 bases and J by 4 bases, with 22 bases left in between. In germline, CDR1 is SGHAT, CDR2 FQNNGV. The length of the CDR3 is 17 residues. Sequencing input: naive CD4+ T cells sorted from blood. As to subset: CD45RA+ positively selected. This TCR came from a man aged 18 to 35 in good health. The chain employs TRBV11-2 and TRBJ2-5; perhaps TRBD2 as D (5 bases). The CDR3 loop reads CASSSGWLTGKVETQYF. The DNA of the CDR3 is TGTGCCAGCAGCTCCGGCTGGTTAACCGGGAAGGTAGAGACCCAGTACTTC.